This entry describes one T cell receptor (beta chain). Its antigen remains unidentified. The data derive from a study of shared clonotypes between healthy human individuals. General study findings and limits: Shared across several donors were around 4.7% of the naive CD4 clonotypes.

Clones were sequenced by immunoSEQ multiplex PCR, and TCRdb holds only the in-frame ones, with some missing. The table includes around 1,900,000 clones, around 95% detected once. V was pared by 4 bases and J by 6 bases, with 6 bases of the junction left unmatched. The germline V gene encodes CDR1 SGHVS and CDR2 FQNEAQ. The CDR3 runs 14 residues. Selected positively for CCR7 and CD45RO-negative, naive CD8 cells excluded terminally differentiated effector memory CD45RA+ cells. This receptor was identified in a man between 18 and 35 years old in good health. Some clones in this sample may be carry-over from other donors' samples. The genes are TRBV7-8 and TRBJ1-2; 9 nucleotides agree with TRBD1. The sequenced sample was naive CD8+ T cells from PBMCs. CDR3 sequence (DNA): TGTGCCAGCAGCTCGTTCCGGGACAGGGATGGCTACACCTTC. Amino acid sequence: CASSSFRDRDGYTF.